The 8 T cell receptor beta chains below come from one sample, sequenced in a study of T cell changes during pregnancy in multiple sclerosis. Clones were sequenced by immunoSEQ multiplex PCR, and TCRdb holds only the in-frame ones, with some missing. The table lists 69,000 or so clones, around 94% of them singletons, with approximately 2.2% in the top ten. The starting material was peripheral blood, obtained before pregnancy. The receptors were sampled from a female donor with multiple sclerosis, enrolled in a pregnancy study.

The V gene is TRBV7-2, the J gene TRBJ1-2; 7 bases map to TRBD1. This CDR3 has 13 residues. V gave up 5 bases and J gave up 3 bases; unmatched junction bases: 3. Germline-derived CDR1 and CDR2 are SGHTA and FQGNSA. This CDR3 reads CASSVGTDYGYTF. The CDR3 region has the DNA TGTGCCAGCAGCGTCGGGACAGACTATGGCTACACCTTC.

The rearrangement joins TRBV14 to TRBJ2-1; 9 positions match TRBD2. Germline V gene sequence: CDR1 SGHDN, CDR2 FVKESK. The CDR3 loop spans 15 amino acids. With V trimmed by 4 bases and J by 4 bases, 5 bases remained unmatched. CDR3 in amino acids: CASSPLLAGYNEQFF. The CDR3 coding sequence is TGTGCCAGCAGCCCACTTCTAGCGGGGTACAATGAGCAGTTCTTC.

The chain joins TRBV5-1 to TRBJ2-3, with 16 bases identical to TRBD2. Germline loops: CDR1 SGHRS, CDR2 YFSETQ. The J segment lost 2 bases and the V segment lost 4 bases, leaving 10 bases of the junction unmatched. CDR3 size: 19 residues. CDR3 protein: CASSPGLAGGSFPTDTQYF. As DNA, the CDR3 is TGCGCCAGCAGCCCGGGACTAGCGGGAGGGTCCTTTCCCACAGATACGCAGTATTTT.

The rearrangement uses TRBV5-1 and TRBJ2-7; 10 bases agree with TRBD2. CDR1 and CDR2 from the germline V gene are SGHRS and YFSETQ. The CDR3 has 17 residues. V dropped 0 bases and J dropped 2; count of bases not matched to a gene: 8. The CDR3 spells CASSLAPTSGKPYEQYF. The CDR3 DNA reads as TGCGCCAGCAGCTTGGCACCAACTAGCGGGAAGCCCTACGAGCAGTACTTC. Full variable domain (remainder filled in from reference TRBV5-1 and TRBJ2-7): KAGVTQTPRYLIKTRGQQVTLSCSPISGHRSVSWYQQTPGQGLQFLFEYFSETQRNKGNFPGRFSGRQFSNSRSEMNVSTLELGDSALYLCASSLAPTSGKPYEQYFGPGTRLTVT.

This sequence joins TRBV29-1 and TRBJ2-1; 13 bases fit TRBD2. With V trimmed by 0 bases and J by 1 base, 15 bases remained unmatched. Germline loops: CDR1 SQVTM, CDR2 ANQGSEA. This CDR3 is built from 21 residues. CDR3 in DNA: TGCAGCGTTGAAGATCTGAGGGGGACAGGGACTAGCGGGATATCCTACAATGAGCAGTTCTTC. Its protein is CSVEDLRGTGTSGISYNEQFF.

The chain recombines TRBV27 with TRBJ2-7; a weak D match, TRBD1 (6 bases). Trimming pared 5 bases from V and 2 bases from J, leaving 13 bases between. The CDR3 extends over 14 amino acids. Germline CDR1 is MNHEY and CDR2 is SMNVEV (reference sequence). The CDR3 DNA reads TGTGCCAGCAGTATCACAGGGATCCCCTACGAGCAGTACTTC. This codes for CASSITGIPYEQYF.

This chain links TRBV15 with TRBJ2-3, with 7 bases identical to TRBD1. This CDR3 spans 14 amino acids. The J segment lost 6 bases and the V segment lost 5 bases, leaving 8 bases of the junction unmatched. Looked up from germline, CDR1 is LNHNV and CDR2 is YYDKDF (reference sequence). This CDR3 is CATSLMRGRDTQYF. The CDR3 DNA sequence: TGTGCCACCAGCCTTATGAGGGGGCGGGATACGCAGTATTTT.

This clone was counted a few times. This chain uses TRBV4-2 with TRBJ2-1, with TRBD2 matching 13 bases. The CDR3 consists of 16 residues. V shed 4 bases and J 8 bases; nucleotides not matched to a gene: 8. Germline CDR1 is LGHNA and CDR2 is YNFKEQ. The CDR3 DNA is TGTGCCAGCAGCCCCGTCGGACTAGCGGGAGCGGATGAGCAGTTCTTC. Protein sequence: CASSPVGLAGADEQFF.